These 13 T cell receptor beta chains were all obtained from the same sample, sequenced in a study of cytomegalovirus exposure and HLA in healthy donors. TCRdb's copy holds only in-frame clones and misses some; the assay was immunoSEQ multiplex PCR. The repertoire holds fewer than 95,000 clones, with roughly 80% as singletons. Sequenced sample: PBMCs. All receptors derive from a woman in her late teens or twenties in good health and CMV-seropositive.

The genes are TRBV28 and TRBJ2-2, with 14 bases identical to TRBD2. The CDR3 runs 19 residues. The germline V gene encodes CDR1 MDHEN and CDR2 SYDVKM. V dropped 5 bases and J dropped 8; count of bases not matched to a gene: 16. CDR3 sequence (DNA): TGTGCCAGCAGTCTCCTCGGGACTAGCGGGGGAGCTGTAGAAGGGGAGCTGTTTTTT. Its translation: CASSLLGTSGGAVEGELFF.

The chain carries TRBV2 and TRBJ2-1; D gene uncertain. V shed 7 bases and J shed 2 bases, with 6 bases lying between them. The CDR3 has 12 residues. The V gene's germline CDR1 is SNHLY and CDR2 FYNNEI. The CDR3 loop is CASNRAYNEQFF. The CDR3 DNA sequence: TGTGCCAGCAACCGAGCCTACAATGAGCAGTTCTTC.

The chain couples TRBV7-9 to TRBJ1-1; tentative D call: TRBD1 (6 bases). The CDR3 has 12 residues. V was cut by 1 base and J by 8 bases, with 8 bases left in between. The germline CDR1 and CDR2 sequences are SEHNR and FQNEAQ (reference sequence). CDR3 region: CASSLGQGEAFF. The DNA of the CDR3 is TGTGCCAGCAGCTTAGGGCAGGGGGAAGCTTTCTTT.

The V gene is TRBV5-6, the J gene TRBJ2-1; D unclear. Germline-derived CDR1 and CDR2 are SGHDT and YYEEEE. V was cut by 4 bases and J by 4 bases, with 3 bases left in between. CDR3 length: 11 residues. The CDR3 coding sequence is TGTGCCAGCAGCCGGTACAATGAGCAGTTCTTC. This encodes CASSRYNEQFF.

The V call is TRBV10-1, the J call TRBJ2-7; weak D call: TRBD1 (5 bases). CDR1 WNHNN and CDR2 SYGVQD come from the germline V gene (reference sequence). V lost 5 bases to trimming and J lost 2 bases, with 10 bases between them. The length of the CDR3 is 13 residues. Here the CDR3 DNA reads TGCGCCAGCAGTTTGACGGACACCTACGAGCAGTACTTC. Translated: CASSLTDTYEQYF.

This clone has only one observation. The CDR3 nucleotides read TGTGCCAGCAGCGTAGGGGGTAGCGGGGGGCCTGAAGTTTGGACCCAGTACTTC. Translating gives CASSVGGSGGPEVWTQYF. This rearrangement joins TRBV9 to TRBJ2-5, with 10 bases matching TRBD2. The CDR3 runs 18 residues. V was clipped by 0 bases and J by 7 bases; unmatched bases: 15. CDR1 is SGDLS and CDR2 is YYNGEE in the germline V gene.

The V call is TRBV7-9, the J call TRBJ1-1; D uncertain. This CDR3 has 14 amino acids. V shed 7 bases and J shed 3 bases, with 15 bases lying between them. The germline V gene encodes CDR1 SEHNR and CDR2 FQNEAQ (reference sequence). This CDR3 reads CASTNQAIDTEAFF. The CDR3 coding sequence is TGTGCCAGCACCAACCAGGCCATTGACACTGAAGCTTTCTTT.

This chain connects TRBV27 to TRBJ1-1, with a possible D match to TRBD1 (5 bases). The CDR3 sequence is 13 residues long. Trimming left V 1 base short and J 4 bases short, with 7 bases between. Germline V gene data show CDR1 as MNHEY and CDR2 as SMNVEV (reference sequence). The CDR3 reads CASSLLGGTEAFF. DNA of the CDR3: TGTGCCAGCAGTTTATTGGGGGGCACTGAAGCTTTCTTT.

The rearrangement joins TRBV5-6 to TRBJ2-7, with TRBD2 matching over 9 bases. Germline-derived CDR1 and CDR2 are SGHDT and YYEEEE. V trimming: 0 bases; J trimming: 2 bases; junction bases outside the gene matches: 6. The CDR3 is 16 amino acids. The CDR3 DNA reads TGTGCCAGCAGCTTGGGGGGTGCGGGGGGGACCTACGAGCAGTACTTC. This encodes CASSLGGAGGTYEQYF. Full variable domain (outside the CDR3, taken from reference TRBV5-6 and TRBJ2-7): DAGVTQSPTHLIKTRGQQVTLRCSPKSGHDTVSWYQQALGQGPQFIFQYYEEEERQRGNFPDRFSGHQFPNYSSELNVNALLLGDSALYLCASSLGGAGGTYEQYFGPGTRLTVT.

This sequence joins TRBV7-9 and TRBJ2-2; tentatively, D is TRBD2 (7 bases). Looked up from germline, CDR1 is SEHNR and CDR2 is FQNEAQ (reference sequence). This CDR3 has 16 amino acids. V was clipped by 7 bases and J by 3 bases, with 18 bases between them. The CDR3 DNA is TGTGCCAGCACCTCCCTCGGGGGGCTCGACACCGGGGAGCTGTTTTTT. Its protein is CASTSLGGLDTGELFF. The entire variable domain, with the rest obtained from reference TRBV7-9 and TRBJ2-2, is as follows: DTGVSQNPRHKITKRGQNVTFRCDPISEHNRLYWYRQTLGQGPEFLTYFQNEAQLEKSRLLSDRFSAERPKGSFSTLEIQRTEQGDSAMYLCASTSLGGLDTGELFFGEGSRLTVL.

The rearrangement joins TRBV10-2 to TRBJ1-1; D remains ambiguous. CDR3 length: 14 residues. CDR1 and CDR2 (germline): WSHSY, SAAADI. The V gene lost 10 bases and the J gene lost 0 bases, with 15 bases spanning the gap. Written as DNA, the CDR3 is TGCGCCACGACAACCTGGGCGCTGAACACTGAAGCTTTCTTT. Translation: CATTTWALNTEAFF.

This clone was seen once. V is TRBV13 and J is TRBJ2-7; 15 positions match TRBD2. The J segment lost 0 bases and the V segment lost 3 bases, leaving 6 bases of the junction unmatched. This CDR3 has 18 amino acids. Germline V lookup: CDR1 PRHDT, CDR2 FYEKMQ (reference sequence). CDR3 nucleotide sequence: TGTGCCAGCAGCTTGGGACTAGCGGGGGGCGTCAGCTCCTACGAGCAGTACTTC. Amino acids: CASSLGLAGGVSSYEQYF.

The chain has TRBV7-9 and TRBJ2-1; D is undetermined. The V gene's germline CDR1 is SEHNR and CDR2 FQNEAQ (reference sequence). The CDR3 sequence is 15 residues long. The V end was cut by 4 bases, the J end by 2 bases, with 12 bases between. The CDR3 nucleotides read TGTGCCAGCAGCTCGTCGGTGTTGACCTACAATGAGCAGTTCTTC. As protein: CASSSSVLTYNEQFF.